The T cell receptor beta chain described here comes from a study of CD4+ T cells in melanoma. Measured with immunoSEQ multiplex PCR; TCRdb has only the in-frame clones, and not every one. The profile shows some 9,900 clones, roughly 69% of them singletons. V lost 3 bases and J lost 10; bases outside the gene matches: 6. There are 15 residues in the CDR3. Germline V lookup: CDR1 MNHNS, CDR2 SASEGT. The source material was tumor tissue. The rearrangement joins TRBV6-1 to TRBJ1-6; 10 bases line up with TRBD1. The TCR comes from a human donor with melanoma. The CDR3 protein is CASSDGGTGVSPLHF. CDR3 DNA sequence: TGTGCCAGCAGTGATGGGGGGACAGGGGTGTCACCCCTCCACTTT.